The 29 T cell receptor beta chains below all came from one sample that was sequenced in a study of T cell repertoires in cytomegalovirus infection. TCRdb reprocessed the reads with MiXCR, giving one entry per CDR3 protein. The sample lists fewer than 550,000 distinct CDR3 sequences, around 11% occurring once. The sample consisted of PBMCs. The source of these receptors is a human donor in good health (CMV status not recorded). Some clones in this sample may be carry-over from other donors' samples.

In this sample, this clonotype turned up many times. The CDR3 bases are TGCAGTGCTAGAGATGAGGCTAGCGGGGGTGGAGATACGCAGTATTTT. It is translated as CSARDEASGGGDTQYF. The rearrangement joins TRBV20-1 to TRBJ2-3; 10 bases match TRBD2. Germline V gives CDR1 DFQATT, CDR2 SNEGSKA (reference sequence). CDR3 length: 16 amino acids. Trimming took 0 bases from V and 5 from J; bases not matched to a gene: 8.

This clonotype was recorded a few times. The chain recombines TRBV5-5 with TRBJ1-2; 7 nucleotides align to TRBD1. This CDR3 has 16 residues. The V and J ends lost 4 bases and 2 bases, in that order; junction bases with no gene match: 11. Germline lookup yields CDR1 SGHKS and CDR2 YYEKEE (reference sequence). The CDR3 region has the DNA TGTGCCAGCAGCCCGGACCCGACAGGGTTGAACTATGGCTACACCTTC. Protein product: CASSPDPTGLNYGYTF.

This clonotype was detected ten times or more. The rearrangement uses TRBV6-5 and TRBJ1-3, with D perhaps matching TRBD1 (6 bases). Trimming removed 5 bases at V and 4 bases at J, with 12 bases between. CDR3 size: 14 residues. CDR1 is MNHEY and CDR2 is SVGAGI in the germline V gene. The CDR3 DNA is TGTGCCAGCAGTATACAGGGAGGAGGAAACACCATATATTTT. Translating gives CASSIQGGGNTIYF.

This clonotype appeared a few times. This chain uses TRBV12-3 or TRBV12-4 with TRBJ1-1, with a possible D match to TRBD1 (5 bases). With 0 bases removed from V and 3 bases from J, the gap between germline ends came to 11 bases. CDR3 size: 15 residues. The DNA of the CDR3 is TGTGCCAGCAGTTTAGCTGGGGGTCGTGACACTGAAGCTTTCTTT. It translates to CASSLAGGRDTEAFF.

V usage is TRBV29-1 and J usage is TRBJ2-1; the D is unclear. CDR1 and CDR2 from the germline V gene are SQVTM and ANQGSEA. With 1 base removed from V and 1 base from J, the gap between germline ends came to 11 bases. The CDR3 is 15 residues long. The CDR3 reads CSVEGGDGSYNEQFF. DNA for the CDR3: TGCAGCGTTGAAGGCGGCGACGGTTCCTACAATGAGCAGTTCTTC.

This clonotype has at least ten counts. The chain recombines TRBV6-6 with TRBJ1-2; perhaps TRBD1 as D (6 bases). The ends were cut back, 5 bases at V and 6 bases at J, with 16 bases in the middle. This CDR3 spans 14 amino acids. Germline lookup yields CDR1 MNHNY and CDR2 SVGAGI (reference sequence). The DNA of the CDR3 is TGTGCCAGCAGTCCGCCAGGGGCGTTAAATGGCTACACCTTC. The encoded protein is CASSPPGALNGYTF.

This clonotype was recorded at least ten times. The rearrangement links TRBV5-1 to TRBJ2-3; the match to TRBD2 covers 9 bases. With 0 bases clipped from V and 5 bases from J, the junction kept 4 bases outside the gene matches. The length of the CDR3 is 15 residues. Germline CDR1 is SGHRS and CDR2 is YFSETQ. CDR3 protein: CASSLGGRAGDTQYF. The CDR3 DNA reads as TGCGCCAGCAGCTTGGGCGGGAGGGCCGGAGATACGCAGTATTTT.

This clonotype was observed at least ten times. V and J are TRBV15 and TRBJ2-7, with 7 bases fitting TRBD2. The V segment lost 0 bases and the J segment 3 bases; nucleotides outside the gene matches: 11. CDR1 is LNHNV and CDR2 is YYDKDF in the germline V gene (reference sequence). The CDR3 is made up of 17 amino acids. CDR3 nucleotide sequence: TGTGCCACCAGCAGAGATGGGGGGGGTAGGCTGATCTACGAGCAGTACTTC. The encoded protein is CATSRDGGGRLIYEQYF.

This clonotype was seen more than once but under ten times. The chain links TRBV4-1 to TRBJ2-4, with D possibly matching TRBD1 (5 bases). This CDR3 is built from 16 residues. CDR1 MGHRA and CDR2 YSYEKL come from the germline V gene. V lost 3 bases and J 0 bases, leaving 12 bases between the germline ends. CDR3 coding DNA: TGCGCCAGCAGCCATTCGGTAGGGGTAGCCAAAAACATTCAGTACTTC. The encoded protein is CASSHSVGVAKNIQYF.

This clonotype was picked up many times. This chain connects TRBV15 to TRBJ1-2, with 7 bases fitting TRBD1. The CDR3 is made up of 19 amino acids. J gave up 3 bases and V 0 bases, and 16 bases lay outside the gene matches. Germline V gene lookup returns CDR1 LNHNV and CDR2 YYDKDF (reference sequence). The CDR3 DNA follows: TGTGCCACCAGCAGAGAGGGCGGGCTGACCCCACAGGGGTACTATGGCTACACCTTC. Protein sequence: CATSREGGLTPQGYYGYTF.

This clonotype was detected a few times. This chain links TRBV28 with TRBJ2-1; tentatively, D is TRBD1 (5 bases). V was cut by 5 bases and J by 4 bases, with 12 bases left in between. The CDR3 has 14 amino acids. Germline V lookup: CDR1 MDHEN, CDR2 SYDVKM. CDR3 DNA: TGTGCCAGCAGTGCCCGGACAAGTTACAATGAGCAGTTCTTC. Amino acids: CASSARTSYNEQFF.

In this sample, this clonotype turned up many times. V usage is TRBV7-8 and J usage is TRBJ2-2, with D possibly TRBD1 on 6 matching bases. Trimming took off 8 bases at V and 6 bases at J, with 13 bases between the two ends. Germline V gene lookup returns CDR1 SGHVS and CDR2 FQNEAQ. The CDR3 is 13 amino acids. The CDR3 bases are TGTGCCAGCGGGTACAGGGAAGCCGGGGAGCTGTTTTTT. It translates to CASGYREAGELFF.

Many counts were recorded for this clonotype. This chain joins TRBV28 and TRBJ2-2, with 8 bases matching TRBD2. Trimming removed 2 bases from V and 6 bases from J; junction bases left unmatched: 8. CDR1 and CDR2 (germline): MDHEN, SYDVKM. This CDR3 is 16 amino acids long. CDR3: CASSLPGLASAGELFF. The CDR3, as DNA: TGTGCCAGCAGTTTACCCGGACTAGCTTCGGCCGGGGAGCTGTTTTTT.

This clonotype has ten or more counts. V usage is TRBV14 and J usage is TRBJ2-5; D unclear. The CDR3 is 15 amino acids. With 1 base removed from V and 4 bases from J, the gap between germline ends came to 13 bases. Germline V lookup: CDR1 SGHDN, CDR2 FVKESK. CDR3 nucleotide sequence: TGTGCCAGCAGCCAAGTAAAGGGTTATGGAGAGACCCAGTACTTC. Amino acid sequence: CASSQVKGYGETQYF.

In its sample, this clonotype was seen a few times. The chain carries TRBV6-2 or TRBV6-3 and TRBJ1-2; maybe TRBD1 (6 bases). The V and J ends lost 2 bases and 6 bases respectively, with 10 bases between them. CDR1 and CDR2 from the germline V gene are MNHEY and SVGEGT. There are 13 residues in the CDR3. The CDR3, as DNA: TGTGCCAGCAGTTACCCACAGGGTGATGGCTACACCTTC. It yields the protein CASSYPQGDGYTF.

This clonotype was counted between two and nine times. The chain carries TRBV2 and TRBJ1-2; TRBD1 agrees at 7 bases. V trimming: 2 bases; J trimming: 7 bases; junction bases outside the gene matches: 25. The germline gives CDR1 SNHLY, CDR2 FYNNEI. This CDR3 spans 20 amino acids. In nucleotides, the CDR3 is TGTGCCAGCAGTGAAAAAAGGGGGCGAGGGATTTCCGGGATTGGGATTGGCTACACCTTC. Protein product: CASSEKRGRGISGIGIGYTF.

This clonotype showed up many times. The chain recombines TRBV5-1 with TRBJ2-2; 9 nucleotides match TRBD1. This CDR3 has 16 residues. V dropped 4 bases and J dropped 0; count of bases not matched to a gene: 4. CDR1 is SGHRS and CDR2 is YFSETQ in the germline V gene. CDR3 residues: CASSPGTGSNTGELFF. The CDR3 DNA follows: TGCGCCAGCAGCCCCGGGACAGGGTCGAACACCGGGGAGCTGTTTTTT. The full variable domain, rest sourced from reference TRBV5-1 and TRBJ2-2, is KAGVTQTPRYLIKTRGQQVTLSCSPISGHRSVSWYQQTPGQGLQFLFEYFSETQRNKGNFPGRFSGRQFSNSRSEMNVSTLELGDSALYLCASSPGTGSNTGELFFGEGSRLTVL.

This clonotype was recorded at least ten times. The chain employs TRBV19 and TRBJ1-2, with 8 bases identical to TRBD1. With V trimmed by 4 bases and J by 8 bases, 3 bases remained unmatched. CDR1 and CDR2 (germline): LNHDA, SQIVND (reference sequence). The CDR3 consists of 12 residues. This CDR3 reads CASSTWDRGYTF. DNA of the CDR3: TGTGCCAGTAGTACCTGGGACAGGGGCTACACCTTC.

This clonotype has a count of ten or more. The V call is TRBV4-2, the J call TRBJ2-2; D is undetermined. The V gene's germline CDR1 is LGHNA and CDR2 YNFKEQ. V lost 4 bases to trimming and J lost 4 bases, with 16 bases between them. This CDR3 spans 16 amino acids. CDR3 amino acids: CASSPLTSFGTGELFF. The CDR3 nucleotides are TGTGCCAGCAGCCCGCTGACAAGCTTTGGCACCGGGGAGCTGTTTTTT.

This clonotype was found many times. V gene TRBV7-6 combines with J gene TRBJ2-2; 9 bases match TRBD2. With 1 base clipped from V and 3 bases from J, the junction kept 6 bases outside the gene matches. This CDR3 is 17 amino acids long. Germline assignment: CDR1 SGHVS and CDR2 FNYEAQ. CDR3 nucleotide sequence: TGTGCCAGCAGCTTAGTACCCAGCGGGGGGTACACCGGGGAGCTGTTTTTT. Its protein product is CASSLVPSGGYTGELFF.

This clonotype was seen repeatedly, ten times or more. The chain is built from TRBV20-1 and TRBJ1-5, with a tentative D call TRBD1 (5 bases). The length of the CDR3 is 12 residues. The germline V and J ends were trimmed by 6 bases and 4 bases, with 10 bases remaining between them. Germline V gene data show CDR1 as DFQATT and CDR2 as SNEGSKA (reference sequence). The CDR3 is CSALGGNQPQHF. CDR3 sequence (DNA): TGCAGTGCCCTCGGGGGGAATCAGCCCCAGCATTTT.

Many counts were recorded for this clonotype. The chain has TRBV11-1 and TRBJ2-7; D possibly corresponds to TRBD2 (6 bases). CDR1 and CDR2 (germline): SGHAT, FQDESV (reference sequence). V lost 3 bases and J 3 bases, leaving 9 bases between the germline ends. The CDR3 sequence is 13 residues long. As DNA, the CDR3 is TGTGCCAGCAGCTTTTATAGCGGCTACGAGCAGTACTTC. Amino acids: CASSFYSGYEQYF.

The chain combines TRBV9 with TRBJ1-3; tentative D call: TRBD1 (6 bases). V was shortened by 4 bases and J by 0 bases, with 11 bases between the two germline ends. CDR1 is SGDLS, CDR2 YYNGEE, per germline. The CDR3 has 15 amino acids. The CDR3 DNA is TGTGCCAGCAGCAACCAGGGGAGCTCTGGAAACACCATATATTTT. Its translation: CASSNQGSSGNTIYF. The variable domain in full, completed from reference TRBV9 and TRBJ1-3, reads DSGVTQTPKHLITATGQRVTLRCSPRSGDLSVYWYQQSLDQGLQFLIQYYNGEERAKGNILERFSAQQFPDLHSELNLSSLELGDSALYFCASSNQGSSGNTIYFGEGSWLTVV.

To note about this clonotype: Possible read error: a much larger clone is one base away. The chain carries TRBV6-1 and TRBJ2-7; unclear D gene. This CDR3 contains 14 residues. In germline, CDR1 is MNHNS, CDR2 SASEGT. This CDR3 is CASSSTRALYEQHF. CDR3 nucleotide sequence: TGTGCCAGCAGTTCCACACGCGCCCTCTACGAGCAGCACTTC.

This clonotype was observed a handful of times. V and J are TRBV7-9 and TRBJ2-1, with 7 bases identical to TRBD1. CDR1 SEHNR and CDR2 FQNEAQ come from the germline V gene (reference sequence). The ends lost 4 bases at V and 1 base at J; junction bases unmatched: 7. The CDR3 is 16 amino acids. Written as DNA, the CDR3 is TGTGCCAGCAGCTCCTCCGGGACAGCTTCCTACAATGAGCAGTTCTTC. It translates to CASSSSGTASYNEQFF.

The chain combines TRBV20-1 with TRBJ2-5, with D possibly called TRBD1 or TRBD2 (5 bases each). The CDR3 totals 12 residues. Germline V CDR1 and CDR2: DFQATT, SNEGSKA (reference sequence). V lost 7 bases, J lost 0 bases, and 9 bases lay in between. The CDR3 here is CSDGGHQETQYF. In nucleotides, the CDR3 is TGCAGTGATGGGGGACACCAAGAGACCCAGTACTTC.

This clonotype was found many times. J is TRBJ1-4 and V is TRBV2; 8 positions agree with TRBD1. CDR1 and CDR2 (germline): SNHLY, FYNNEI. The CDR3 has 14 residues. V shed 6 bases, J shed 7 bases, and the junction held 7 bases outside the gene matches. For the CDR3, the DNA is TGTGCCAGCAGGGTACAGGGGGAAGGTGAAAAACTGTTTTTT. Translation gives CASRVQGEGEKLFF.

The rearrangement joins TRBV7-8 to TRBJ2-1, with 9 nucleotides matching TRBD2. CDR1 is SGHVS and CDR2 is FQNEAQ in the germline V gene. Unmatched junction bases numbered 10, after V lost 1 base and J lost 0 bases. This CDR3 has 19 residues. DNA for the CDR3: TGTGCCAGCAGCTTAGACCACACTAGCGGGTTGAGCTCCTACAATGAGCAGTTCTTC. This gives the protein CASSLDHTSGLSSYNEQFF.

This clonotype was detected ten times or more. The chain is built from TRBV7-2 and TRBJ2-3, with 14 bases that match TRBD2. This CDR3 has 17 residues. The junction had 7 bases not matched to a gene; V was cut back by 5 bases and J by 3 bases. CDR1 SGHTA and CDR2 FQGNSA come from the germline V gene. CDR3 sequence: CASSRTSGRQRTDTQYF. The CDR3 DNA follows: TGTGCCAGCAGCCGGACTAGCGGGAGGCAAAGGACAGATACGCAGTATTTT.